The 22 T cell receptor beta chains presented below share a single source sample, sequenced in a study of T-cell memory formation after mild COVID-19. A single record per CDR3 protein comes from TCRdb applying MiXCR to the 5' RACE reads. This sample has around 130,000 distinct CDR3 sequences; 11% to 15% occur once, and the top ten carry about 27%. The sample taken for sequencing was PBMCs or a T cell subset sorted from them (not recorded which). Every receptor here comes from an adult woman who had mild COVID-19 (a few samples of this study predate the infection). Cell type and time point are not known.

This clonotype was seen a handful of times. A much larger clonotype is one base distant, so this may be a read error. The rearrangement joins TRBV7-9 to TRBJ2-3, with 14 bases aligning to TRBD2. This CDR3 region has 17 residues. The germline gives CDR1 SEHNR, CDR2 FQNEAQ (reference sequence). CDR3 bases: TGTGCCGGCAGCTTAGGGACTAGCGGGAGCTACACAGATACGCAGTATTTT. Its protein is CAGSLGTSGSYTDTQYF.

This clonotype turned up a few times. The chain employs TRBV7-8 and TRBJ1-6, with D maybe TRBD1 (6 bases). This CDR3 is 16 amino acids long. The V and J ends lost 7 bases and 8 bases respectively, with 21 bases between them. Germline V lookup: CDR1 SGHVS, CDR2 FQNEAQ. CDR3 coding DNA: TGTGCCAGCACCCCAGAGGAGGGGGGCCAGGATTCACCCCTCCACTTT. Translation: CASTPEEGGQDSPLHF. Filled out from reference TRBV7-8 and TRBJ1-6, the complete variable domain reads GAGVSQSPRYKVAKRGQDVALRCDPISGHVSLFWYQQALGQGPEFLTYFQNEAQLDKSGLPSDRFFAERPEGSVSTLKIQRTQQEDSAVYLCASTPEEGGQDSPLHFGNGTRLTVT.

This clonotype showed up just a few times. V is TRBV2 and J is TRBJ2-1, with D perhaps matching TRBD2 (5 bases). V was trimmed by 3 bases and J by 5 bases, leaving 14 bases between them. Per germline, CDR1 SNHLY and CDR2 FYNNEI. The CDR3 spans 15 residues. In DNA form, the CDR3 reads TGTGCCAGCAGTGATTCTCGTCTAGCAGACAATGAGCAGTTCTTC. Amino acids: CASSDSRLADNEQFF.

In this sample, this clonotype turned up a few times. DNA of the CDR3: TGTGCCAGCAGTACGTCCCGGGACAGGGAAAGCACAGATACGCAGTATTTT. Its protein is CASSTSRDRESTDTQYF. The rearrangement joins TRBV12-3 or TRBV12-4 to TRBJ2-3, with 9 nucleotides matching TRBD1. The CDR3 extends over 17 amino acids. V shed 5 bases and J 0 bases; nucleotides not matched to a gene: 9.

The CDR3 is CASSLGQYTEAFF. As DNA, the CDR3 is TGCGCCAGCAGCTTGGGGCAGTACACTGAAGCTTTCTTT. The chain employs TRBV5-1 and TRBJ1-1; D ambiguous. CDR3 length equals 13 residues. Germline V gene lookup returns CDR1 SGHRS and CDR2 YFSETQ. V was pared by 0 bases and J by 3 bases, with 6 bases between.

This clonotype has a handful of counts. CDR3: CASSLRPGVDLTDTQYF. CDR3 coding DNA: TGTGCCAGCAGCTTACGCCCGGGCGTCGACCTGACAGATACGCAGTATTTT. The chain employs TRBV9 and TRBJ2-3; D is uncertain. This CDR3 is built from 17 residues. V dropped 4 bases and J dropped 3 bases, with 21 bases sitting between them. CDR1 and CDR2 (germline): SGDLS, YYNGEE.

The rearrangement joins TRBV7-6 to TRBJ1-5; no clear D gene. Germline CDR1 is SGHVS and CDR2 is FNYEAQ. The CDR3 is made up of 14 amino acids. The V end lost 0 bases, the J end lost 7 bases, and 10 bases lay between the germline ends. CDR3 in amino acids: CASSLAPVGQPQHF. CDR3 in DNA: TGTGCCAGCAGCTTAGCGCCTGTAGGCCAGCCCCAGCATTTT.

This clonotype has ten or more counts. This chain links TRBV5-1 with TRBJ2-7, with 9 bases identical to TRBD2. Germline CDR1 is SGHRS and CDR2 is YFSETQ. The CDR3 consists of 15 residues. V was clipped by 4 bases and J by 0 bases; unmatched bases: 5. This CDR3 reads CASSPGTSSSYEQYF. In nucleotides, the CDR3 is TGCGCCAGCAGCCCCGGGACTAGCAGCTCCTACGAGCAGTACTTC. Looking up the rest from reference TRBV5-1 and TRBJ2-7 gives the full variable domain: KAGVTQTPRYLIKTRGQQVTLSCSPISGHRSVSWYQQTPGQGLQFLFEYFSETQRNKGNFPGRFSGRQFSNSRSEMNVSTLELGDSALYLCASSPGTSSSYEQYFGPGTRLTVT.

The chain couples TRBV3-1 to TRBJ1-3, with D possibly being TRBD1 (5 bases). This CDR3 spans 15 amino acids. The V gene's germline CDR1 is LGHDT and CDR2 YNNKEL (reference sequence). The V end lost 4 bases, the J end lost 2 bases, and 12 bases lay between the germline ends. The CDR3 sequence is CASSLRDGPGNTIYF. DNA for the CDR3: TGTGCCAGCAGCCTACGGGACGGACCTGGAAACACCATATATTTT.

This clonotype was found a few times. The chain carries TRBV11-2 and TRBJ2-1; D is unresolved. Germline V gene sequence: CDR1 SGHAT, CDR2 FQNNGV. This CDR3 spans 14 amino acids. Trimming cost V 0 bases and J 6 bases, with 9 bases left between them. The chain's CDR3 is CASSLDISLNEQFF. The CDR3 bases are TGTGCCAGCAGCTTAGACATTAGCCTCAATGAGCAGTTCTTC.

This clonotype showed up just a few times. The chain carries TRBV7-8 and TRBJ2-6, with D perhaps matching TRBD1 or TRBD2 (5 bases each). Germline assignment: CDR1 SGHVS and CDR2 FQNEAQ. V lost 5 bases and J 2 bases, leaving 13 bases between the germline ends. This CDR3 is 16 amino acids long. CDR3 loop: CASSPQVGTGANVLTF. The CDR3 bases are TGTGCCAGCAGCCCACAGGTCGGGACTGGGGCCAACGTCCTGACTTTC. The full variable domain, with the rest looked up from reference TRBV7-8 and TRBJ2-6, is GAGVSQSPRYKVAKRGQDVALRCDPISGHVSLFWYQQALGQGPEFLTYFQNEAQLDKSGLPSDRFFAERPEGSVSTLKIQRTQQEDSAVYLCASSPQVGTGANVLTFGAGSRLTVL.

This clonotype has only a few counts. The gene calls are TRBV20-1 and TRBJ2-4; 9 bases fit TRBD1. CDR1 DFQATT and CDR2 SNEGSKA come from the germline V gene (reference sequence). Unmatched junction bases numbered 11, after V lost 3 bases and J lost 8 bases. CDR3 size: 15 residues. The CDR3 DNA follows: TGCAGTGCTAGCCGGGACAGGGAGGGGATGGACATTCAGTACTTC. Residues: CSASRDREGMDIQYF.

This clonotype came up a few times. V and J are TRBV4-2 and TRBJ1-1; TRBD1 might be the D (5 bases). Germline V lookup: CDR1 LGHNA, CDR2 YNFKEQ. V lost 3 bases, J lost 6 bases, and 17 bases lay in between. The CDR3 extends over 15 amino acids. CDR3 sequence: CASSQFGTPGSEAFF. The CDR3 DNA reads TGTGCCAGCAGCCAGTTCGGGACCCCCGGGTCTGAAGCTTTCTTT.

In this sample, this clonotype turned up a few times. This chain connects TRBV29-1 to TRBJ1-4; the D is unclear. This CDR3 contains 11 residues. Trimming cost V 4 bases and J 5 bases, with 5 bases left between them. Germline CDR1 reads SQVTM; CDR2 reads ANQGSEA. CDR3 protein: CSVARNEKLFF. In nucleotides, the CDR3 is TGCAGCGTTGCACGGAATGAAAAACTGTTTTTT.

The J gene is TRBJ2-1, the V gene TRBV7-9; D may be TRBD1 or TRBD2 (5 bases each). V shed 4 bases and J shed 5 bases, with 15 bases lying between them. Looked up from germline, CDR1 is SEHNR and CDR2 is FQNEAQ (reference sequence). This CDR3 region has 15 residues. CDR3 sequence: CASSSPRDAHNEQFF. CDR3 in DNA: TGTGCCAGCAGCTCTCCCCGGGACGCGCACAATGAGCAGTTCTTC.

CDR3: CASSALGLAGAYEQYF. DNA of the CDR3: TGTGCCAGCAGTGCCCTAGGACTAGCGGGGGCCTACGAGCAGTACTTC. The chain recombines TRBV12-3 or TRBV12-4 with TRBJ2-7; 13 bases agree with TRBD2. The CDR3 is 16 amino acids. V shed 5 bases, J shed 2 bases, and the junction held 6 bases outside the gene matches.

The sample holds a few counts of this clonotype. The J gene is TRBJ2-5, the V gene TRBV27; 7 positions match TRBD2. With V trimmed by 4 bases and J by 2 bases, 7 bases remained unmatched. Germline V lookup: CDR1 MNHEY, CDR2 SMNVEV (reference sequence). CDR3 length: 15 residues. CDR3 sequence (DNA): TGTGCCAGCAGTTCTCTCGGGGGGAGTCAAGAGACCCAGTACTTC. This encodes CASSSLGGSQETQYF.

The rearrangement uses TRBV10-3 and TRBJ2-1; weak D call: TRBD1 (5 bases). The CDR3 runs to 16 residues. From germline, CDR1 is ENHRY and CDR2 SYGVKD. The V and J ends lost 0 bases and 5 bases respectively, with 14 bases between them. CDR3 DNA: TGTGCCATCAGTGAGTCGCGCAGGGCGGAGAACAATGAGCAGTTCTTC. Its translation is CAISESRRAENNEQFF.

The chain carries TRBV5-6 and TRBJ2-2; 7 nucleotides agree with TRBD2. The CDR3 runs to 15 residues. Losses at the gene ends were 4 bases for V and 0 bases for J; bases not matched to a gene: 3. The V gene's germline CDR1 is SGHDT and CDR2 YYEEEE. This CDR3 is CASSGGLANTGELFF. In DNA form, the CDR3 reads TGTGCCAGCAGCGGTGGACTAGCGAACACCGGGGAGCTGTTTTTT. Full variable domain (outside the CDR3, taken from reference TRBV5-6 and TRBJ2-2): DAGVTQSPTHLIKTRGQQVTLRCSPKSGHDTVSWYQQALGQGPQFIFQYYEEEERQRGNFPDRFSGHQFPNYSSELNVNALLLGDSALYLCASSGGLANTGELFFGEGSRLTVL.

Only a few counts were recorded for this clonotype. The chain carries TRBV12-3 or TRBV12-4 and TRBJ1-5; perhaps TRBD1 as D (6 bases). The CDR3 extends over 14 amino acids. V was trimmed by 7 bases and J by 6 bases, leaving 16 bases between them. This CDR3 reads CASTLGGLGQPQHF. In nucleotides, the CDR3 is TGTGCCAGCACCCTGGGGGGGCTAGGTCAGCCCCAGCATTTT.

This chain links TRBV29-1 with TRBJ2-1; D call uncertain. V shed 5 bases and J shed 2 bases, with 13 bases lying between them. CDR1 SQVTM and CDR2 ANQGSEA come from the germline V gene. The CDR3 length is 14 residues. The CDR3 sequence is CSVKWTEPYNEQFF. The CDR3 DNA reads as TGCAGCGTTAAGTGGACCGAGCCCTACAATGAGCAGTTCTTC.

This clonotype occurred a few times. This chain uses TRBV7-9 with TRBJ1-1; 10 bases line up with TRBD1. The CDR3 length is 15 residues. V trimming: 6 bases; J trimming: 4 bases; junction bases outside the gene matches: 8. Germline-derived CDR1 and CDR2 are SEHNR and FQNEAQ (reference sequence). CDR3 DNA sequence: TGTGCCAGCAGTAGGTCCGGGACAGGGGTCACTGAAGCTTTCTTT. Translating it yields CASSRSGTGVTEAFF.